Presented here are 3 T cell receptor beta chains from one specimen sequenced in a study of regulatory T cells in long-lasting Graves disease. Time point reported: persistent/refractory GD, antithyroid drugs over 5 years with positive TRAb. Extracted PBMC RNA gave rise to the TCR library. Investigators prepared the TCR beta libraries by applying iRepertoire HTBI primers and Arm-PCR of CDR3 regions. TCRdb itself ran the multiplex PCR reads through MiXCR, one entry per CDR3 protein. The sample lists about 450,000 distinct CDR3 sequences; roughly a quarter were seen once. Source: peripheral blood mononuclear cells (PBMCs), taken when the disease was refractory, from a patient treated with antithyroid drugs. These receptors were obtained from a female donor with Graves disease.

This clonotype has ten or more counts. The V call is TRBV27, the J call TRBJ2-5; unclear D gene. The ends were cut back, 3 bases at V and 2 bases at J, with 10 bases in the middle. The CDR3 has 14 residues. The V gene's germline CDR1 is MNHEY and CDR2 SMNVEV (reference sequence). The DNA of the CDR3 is TGTGCCAGCAGTTTGGTGGCCGAGCAAGAGACCCAGTACTTC. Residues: CASSLVAEQETQYF.

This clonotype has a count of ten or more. In DNA, the CDR3 is TGTGCCAGCAGCCCGACTAGCGGGAGACCCACCGGGGAGCTGTTTTTT. This gives the protein CASSPTSGRPTGELFF. The V gene is TRBV28, the J gene TRBJ2-2; the match to TRBD2 covers 12 bases. This CDR3 is 16 amino acids long. The J segment lost 4 bases and the V segment lost 6 bases, leaving 6 bases of the junction unmatched. From germline, CDR1 is MDHEN and CDR2 SYDVKM.

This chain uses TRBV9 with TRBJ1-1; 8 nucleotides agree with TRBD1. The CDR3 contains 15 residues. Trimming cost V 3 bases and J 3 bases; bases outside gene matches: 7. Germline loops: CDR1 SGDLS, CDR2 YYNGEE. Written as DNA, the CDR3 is TGTGCCAGCAGCGCGACAGGGGCGGACTACACTGAAGCTTTCTTT. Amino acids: CASSATGADYTEAFF.